The source of this T cell receptor beta chain is a study of blood T cell repertoires in COVID-19. In the original processing: How many nucleated cells were present was estimated from reference gene primer amplification. TCRdb's copy holds only in-frame clones and misses some; the assay was immunoSEQ multiplex PCR. V and J calls and clone size are as listed in that table; D and trimming were resolved from the DNA. The sample records around 370,000 clones, 88% being singletons. The CDR3 sequence is 13 residues long. Trimming left V 8 bases short and J 0 bases short, with 8 bases between. Germline V lookup: CDR1 SNHLY, CDR2 FYNNEI.

Sequencing was performed on peripheral blood. This clonotype was obtained from a woman aged 70-85 years with COVID-19, enrolled during active disease. The J gene is TRBJ1-5, the V gene TRBV2; D gene unclear. CDR3 DNA sequence: TGTGCCAGCGGGAGGTATAGCAATCAGCCCCAGCATTTT. It codes for CASGRYSNQPQHF.